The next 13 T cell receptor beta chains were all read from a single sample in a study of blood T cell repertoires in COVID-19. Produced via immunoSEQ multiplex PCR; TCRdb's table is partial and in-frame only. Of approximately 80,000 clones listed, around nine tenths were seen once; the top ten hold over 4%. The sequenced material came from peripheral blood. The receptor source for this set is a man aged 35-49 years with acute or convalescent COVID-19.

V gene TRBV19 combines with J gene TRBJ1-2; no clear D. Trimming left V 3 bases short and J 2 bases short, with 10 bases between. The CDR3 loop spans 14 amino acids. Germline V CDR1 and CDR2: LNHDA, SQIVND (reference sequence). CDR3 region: CASSIQAGNYGYTF. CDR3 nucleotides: TGTGCCAGTAGTATTCAAGCAGGAAACTATGGCTACACCTTC.

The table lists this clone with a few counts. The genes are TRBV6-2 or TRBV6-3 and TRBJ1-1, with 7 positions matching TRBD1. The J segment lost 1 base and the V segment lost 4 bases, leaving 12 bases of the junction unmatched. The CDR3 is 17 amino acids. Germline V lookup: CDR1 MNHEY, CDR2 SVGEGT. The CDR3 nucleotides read TGTGCCAGCAGTTTCCCCCGGGGACAGACCCAGAACACTGAAGCTTTCTTT. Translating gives CASSFPRGQTQNTEAFF.

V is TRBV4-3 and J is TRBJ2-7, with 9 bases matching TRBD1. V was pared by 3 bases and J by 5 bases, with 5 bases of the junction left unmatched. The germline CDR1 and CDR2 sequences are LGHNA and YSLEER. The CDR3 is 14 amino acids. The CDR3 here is CASSQKQGANEQYF. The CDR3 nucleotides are TGCGCCAGCAGCCAGAAACAGGGGGCAAACGAGCAGTACTTC.

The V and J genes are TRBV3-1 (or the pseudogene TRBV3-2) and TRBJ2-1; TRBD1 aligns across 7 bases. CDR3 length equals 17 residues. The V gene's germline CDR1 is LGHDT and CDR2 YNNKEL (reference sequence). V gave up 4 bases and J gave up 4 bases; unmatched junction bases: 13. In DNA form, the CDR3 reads TGTGCCAGCAGCCCGCGGACAGGTATTGACAGGTACAATGAGCAGTTCTTC. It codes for CASSPRTGIDRYNEQFF.

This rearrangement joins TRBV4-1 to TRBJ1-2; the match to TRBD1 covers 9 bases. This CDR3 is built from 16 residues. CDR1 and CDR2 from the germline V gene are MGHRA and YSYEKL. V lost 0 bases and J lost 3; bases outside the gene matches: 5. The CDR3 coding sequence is TGCGCCAGCAGCCAAGAATCGGACAGGGGATACTATGGCTACACCTTC. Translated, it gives CASSQESDRGYYGYTF.

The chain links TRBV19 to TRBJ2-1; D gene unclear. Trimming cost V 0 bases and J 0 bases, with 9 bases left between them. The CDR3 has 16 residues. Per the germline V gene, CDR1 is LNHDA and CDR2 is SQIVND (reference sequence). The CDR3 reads CASSIESTFSYNEQFF. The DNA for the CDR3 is TGTGCCAGTAGTATAGAATCAACTTTCTCCTACAATGAGCAGTTCTTC.

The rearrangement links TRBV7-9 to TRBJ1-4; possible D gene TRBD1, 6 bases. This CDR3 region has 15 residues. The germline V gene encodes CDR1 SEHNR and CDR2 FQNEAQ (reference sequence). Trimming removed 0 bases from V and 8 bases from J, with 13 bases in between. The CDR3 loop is CASSLARGAREKLFF. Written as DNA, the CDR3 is TGTGCCAGCAGCTTAGCGCGGGGGGCGCGAGAAAAACTGTTTTTT. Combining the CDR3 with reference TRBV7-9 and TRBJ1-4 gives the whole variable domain DTGVSQNPRHKITKRGQNVTFRCDPISEHNRLYWYRQTLGQGPEFLTYFQNEAQLEKSRLLSDRFSAERPKGSFSTLEIQRTEQGDSAMYLCASSLARGAREKLFFGSGTQLSVL.

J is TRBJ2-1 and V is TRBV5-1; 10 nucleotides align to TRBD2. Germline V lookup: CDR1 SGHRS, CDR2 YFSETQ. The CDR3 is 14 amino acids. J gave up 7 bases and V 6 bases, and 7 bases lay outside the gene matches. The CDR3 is CASTQLAGSNEQFF. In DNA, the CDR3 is TGCGCCAGCACCCAACTAGCGGGATCGAATGAGCAGTTCTTC.

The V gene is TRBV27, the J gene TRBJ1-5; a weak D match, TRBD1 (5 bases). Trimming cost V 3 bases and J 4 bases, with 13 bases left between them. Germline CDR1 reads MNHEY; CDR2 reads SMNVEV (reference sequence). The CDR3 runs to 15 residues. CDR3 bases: TGTGCCAGCAGTTTGAGGGATCGGGGGAATCAGCCCCAGCATTTT. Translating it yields CASSLRDRGNQPQHF.

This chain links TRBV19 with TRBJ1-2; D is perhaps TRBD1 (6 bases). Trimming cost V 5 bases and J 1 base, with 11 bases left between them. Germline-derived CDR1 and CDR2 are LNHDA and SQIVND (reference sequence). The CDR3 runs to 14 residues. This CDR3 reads CASSAKQGNYGYTF. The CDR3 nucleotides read TGTGCCAGTAGTGCGAAACAGGGTAACTATGGCTACACCTTC.

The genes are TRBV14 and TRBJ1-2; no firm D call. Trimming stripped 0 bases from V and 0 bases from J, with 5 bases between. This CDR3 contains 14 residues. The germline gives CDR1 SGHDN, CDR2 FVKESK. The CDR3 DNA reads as TGTGCCAGCAGCCAAGAAACGGCTAACTATGGCTACACCTTC. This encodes CASSQETANYGYTF.

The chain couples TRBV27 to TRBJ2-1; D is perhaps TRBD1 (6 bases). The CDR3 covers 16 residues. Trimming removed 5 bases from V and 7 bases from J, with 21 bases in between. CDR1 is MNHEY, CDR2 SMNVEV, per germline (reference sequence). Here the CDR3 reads CASSILQGLVGNEQFF. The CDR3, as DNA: TGTGCCAGCAGTATCCTTCAGGGGTTGGTTGGAAATGAGCAGTTCTTC.

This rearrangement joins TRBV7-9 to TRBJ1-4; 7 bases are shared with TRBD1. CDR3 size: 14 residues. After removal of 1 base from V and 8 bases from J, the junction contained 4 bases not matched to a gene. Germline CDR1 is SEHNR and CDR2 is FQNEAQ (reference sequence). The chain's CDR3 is CASSLEGAREKLFF. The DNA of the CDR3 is TGTGCCAGCAGCTTAGAGGGGGCTCGGGAAAAACTGTTTTTT.